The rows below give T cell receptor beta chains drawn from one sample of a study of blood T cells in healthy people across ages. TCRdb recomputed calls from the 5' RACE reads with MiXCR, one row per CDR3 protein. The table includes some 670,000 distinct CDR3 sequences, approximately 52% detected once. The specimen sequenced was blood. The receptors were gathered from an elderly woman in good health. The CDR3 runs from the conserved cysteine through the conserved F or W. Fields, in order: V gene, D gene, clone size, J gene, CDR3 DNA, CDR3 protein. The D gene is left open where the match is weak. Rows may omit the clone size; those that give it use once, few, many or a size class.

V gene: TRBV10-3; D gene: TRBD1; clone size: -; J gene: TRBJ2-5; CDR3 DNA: TGTGCCATCAGTGTACAGGGGGAAGAGACCCAGTACTTC; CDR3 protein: CAISVQGEETQYF
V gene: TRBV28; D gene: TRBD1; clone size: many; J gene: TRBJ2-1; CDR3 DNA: TGTGCCAGCAGTTTATGGGGTGTAGGACAGGGCGGACGCAATGAGCAGTTCTTC; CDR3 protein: CASSLWGVGQGGRNEQFF
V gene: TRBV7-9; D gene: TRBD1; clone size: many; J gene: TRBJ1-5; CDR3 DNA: TGTGCCAGCAGCTTGACGACAGGGAGAAATCAGCCCCAGCATTTT; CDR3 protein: CASSLTTGRNQPQHF
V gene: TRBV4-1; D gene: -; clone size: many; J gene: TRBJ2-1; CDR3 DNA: TGCGCCAGCAGCCACAGTCGAAATGAGCAGTTCTTC; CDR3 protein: CASSHSRNEQFF
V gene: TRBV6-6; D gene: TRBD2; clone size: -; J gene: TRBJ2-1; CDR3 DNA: TGTGCCAGCAACCTCGGGACTAGCGGGATAAATGAGCAGTTCTTC; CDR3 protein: CASNLGTSGINEQFF
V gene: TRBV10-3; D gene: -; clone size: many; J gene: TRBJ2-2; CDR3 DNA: TGTGCCATCAGTGGAGGGGCGAACACCGGGGAGCTGTTTTTT; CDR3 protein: CAISGGANTGELFF
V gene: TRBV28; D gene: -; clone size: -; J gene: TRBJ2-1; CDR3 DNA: TGTGCCAGCACGTCCGGTCGCCAGCAGTTCTTC; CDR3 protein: CASTSGRQQFF
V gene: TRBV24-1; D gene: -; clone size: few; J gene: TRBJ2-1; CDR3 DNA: TGTGCCACAGGGGGGGGGGATGATGAGCAGTTCTTC; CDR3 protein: CATGGGDDEQFF
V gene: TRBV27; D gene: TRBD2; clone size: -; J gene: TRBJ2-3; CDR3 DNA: TGTGCCAGCAGTTTCTTCCTAGCGGGGGGCACAGATACGCAGTATTTT; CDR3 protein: CASSFFLAGGTDTQYF
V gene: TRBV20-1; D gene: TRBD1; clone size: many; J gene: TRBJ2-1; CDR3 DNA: TGCAGTGCTTTTCCCGGGACAGGGCCGGCTGAGCAGTTCTTC; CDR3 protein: CSAFPGTGPAEQFF
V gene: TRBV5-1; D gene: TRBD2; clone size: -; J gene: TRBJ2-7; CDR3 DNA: TGCGCCAGCAGGCTAGCGGGGTTGAGCTCCTACGAGCAGTACTTC; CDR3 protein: CASRLAGLSSYEQYF
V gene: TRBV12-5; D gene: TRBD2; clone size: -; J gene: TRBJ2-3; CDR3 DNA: TGTGCTAGTGATACGGGGGGTCCGGGGTACGATACGCAGTATTTT; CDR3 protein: CASDTGGPGYDTQYF
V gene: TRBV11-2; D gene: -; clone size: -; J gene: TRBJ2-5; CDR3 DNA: TGTGCCAGCAGCCTCCTTCTGGGATGGGGAGAGACCCAGTACTTC; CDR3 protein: CASSLLLGWGETQYF
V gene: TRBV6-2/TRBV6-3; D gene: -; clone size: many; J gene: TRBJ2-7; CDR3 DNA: TGTGCCAGCAGTTTTACCAGGGGAGAGCAGTACTTC; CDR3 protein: CASSFTRGEQYF
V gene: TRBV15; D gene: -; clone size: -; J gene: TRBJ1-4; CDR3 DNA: TGTGCCACCAGCAGAGGTTACGAAAAACTGTTTTTT; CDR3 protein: CATSRGYEKLFF
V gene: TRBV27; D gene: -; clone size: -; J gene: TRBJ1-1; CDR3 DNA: TGTGCCAGCAGCTTGTTGGACAGAACGAACACTGAAGCTTTCTTT; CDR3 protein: CASSLLDRTNTEAFF
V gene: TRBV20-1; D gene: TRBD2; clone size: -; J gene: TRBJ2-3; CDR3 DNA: TGCAGTGCCCAGCGGGGCACAGGTACGCAGTATTTT; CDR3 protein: CSAQRGTGTQYF
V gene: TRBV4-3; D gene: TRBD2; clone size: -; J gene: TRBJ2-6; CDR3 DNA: TGCGCCAGCAGCCAAGATTCGGGGGGATACAGCTCTGGGGCCAACGTCCTGACTTTC; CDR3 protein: CASSQDSGGYSSGANVLTF
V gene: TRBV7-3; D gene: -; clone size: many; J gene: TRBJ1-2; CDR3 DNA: TGTGCCAGCACCCCCACAAGGGGTTCGAACTATGGCTACACCTTC; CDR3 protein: CASTPTRGSNYGYTF
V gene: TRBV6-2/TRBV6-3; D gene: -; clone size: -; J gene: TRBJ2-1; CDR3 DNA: TGTGCCAGCAGTTACGCGGGGATTGAGCAGTTCTTC; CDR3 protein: CASSYAGIEQFF
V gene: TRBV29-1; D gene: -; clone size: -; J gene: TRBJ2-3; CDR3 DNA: TGCAGCCCCCTAGTCGGTGGCACAGATACGCAGTATTTT; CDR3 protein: CSPLVGGTDTQYF
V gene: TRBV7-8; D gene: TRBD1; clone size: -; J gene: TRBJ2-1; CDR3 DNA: TGTGCCAGCAGCTTAGCGCTCCCAATCGACAGGGACAGACCTCCGGGAGAGCAGTTCTTC; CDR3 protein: CASSLALPIDRDRPPGEQFF
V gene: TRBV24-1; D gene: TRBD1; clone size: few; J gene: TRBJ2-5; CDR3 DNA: TGTGCCACCAGTGATTTAGCAGGGGGCAGGGATGAGCAGTACTTC; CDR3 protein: CATSDLAGGRDEQYF
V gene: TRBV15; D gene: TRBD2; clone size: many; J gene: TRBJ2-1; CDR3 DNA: TGTGCCACCAGCCCTCTTTCTAGCGGGAGGACACATGAGCAGTTCTTC; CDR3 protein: CATSPLSSGRTHEQFF
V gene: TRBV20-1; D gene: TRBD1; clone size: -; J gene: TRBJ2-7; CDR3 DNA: TGCAGTGCTGAAGACAGGGGCCTCTCCTACGAGCAGTACTTC; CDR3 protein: CSAEDRGLSYEQYF
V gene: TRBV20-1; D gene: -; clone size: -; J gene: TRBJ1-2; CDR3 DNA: TGCACCCCAGACAGTCTTAATGACTACACCTTC; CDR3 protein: CTPDSLNDYTF
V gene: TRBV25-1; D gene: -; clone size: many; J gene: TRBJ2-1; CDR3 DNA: TGTGCCAGCAGTGCCGGGAAAACTGATGAGCAGTTCTTC; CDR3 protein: CASSAGKTDEQFF
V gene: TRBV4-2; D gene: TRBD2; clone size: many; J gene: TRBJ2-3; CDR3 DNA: TGTGCCAGCAGCCAATCCCGACTAGCGGGAGTTGCAGATACGCAGTATTTT; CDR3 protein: CASSQSRLAGVADTQYF
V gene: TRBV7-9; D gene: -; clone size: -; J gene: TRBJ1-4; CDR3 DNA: TGTGCCAGCAGCTTATTCAGCAGGGAGGGAGAAAAACTGTTTTTT; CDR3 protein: CASSLFSREGEKLFF
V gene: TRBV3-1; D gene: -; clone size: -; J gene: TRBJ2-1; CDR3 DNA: TGTGCCGGCAGCCCGCACCGGAGCCTCAACGGGGATGAGCAGTTCTTC; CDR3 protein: CAGSPHRSLNGDEQFF
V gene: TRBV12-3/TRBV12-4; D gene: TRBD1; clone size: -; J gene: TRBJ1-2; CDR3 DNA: TGTGCCAGCACATCCAGGGGGCTGGTCTATGGCTGCACCTTC; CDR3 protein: CASTSRGLVYGCTF
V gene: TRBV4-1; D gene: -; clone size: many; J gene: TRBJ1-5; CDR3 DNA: TGCGCCAGCAGCCAAAAGGGAAGGACAGATGATCAGCCCCAGCATTTT; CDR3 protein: CASSQKGRTDDQPQHF
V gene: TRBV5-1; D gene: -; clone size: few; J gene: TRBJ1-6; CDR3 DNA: TGCGCCAGCAGCCCGCGACCCTCCGATAATTCACCCCTCCACTTT; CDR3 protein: CASSPRPSDNSPLHF
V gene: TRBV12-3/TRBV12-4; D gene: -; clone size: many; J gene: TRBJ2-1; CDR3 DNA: TGTGCCAGCAGCAGACGACTAGGTATAAATGAGCAGTTCTTC; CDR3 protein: CASSRRLGINEQFF
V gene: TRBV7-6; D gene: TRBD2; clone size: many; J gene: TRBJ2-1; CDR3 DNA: TGTGCCAGCAGCTTTGGACTAGTCTACAATGAGCAGTTCTTC; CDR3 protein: CASSFGLVYNEQFF
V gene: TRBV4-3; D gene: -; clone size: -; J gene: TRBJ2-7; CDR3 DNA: TGCGCCAGCAGCCGCGGGACACAATACGAGCAGTACTTC; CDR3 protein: CASSRGTQYEQYF
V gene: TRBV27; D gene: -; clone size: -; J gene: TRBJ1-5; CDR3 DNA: TGTGCCAGCAGTTTACCAGGGACAAACAATAGCAATCAGCCCCAGCATTTT; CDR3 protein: CASSLPGTNNSNQPQHF
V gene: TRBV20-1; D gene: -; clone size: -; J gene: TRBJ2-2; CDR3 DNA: TGCAGTGCTAATACGCGCCCCGGGGAGCTGTTTTTT; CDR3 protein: CSANTRPGELFF
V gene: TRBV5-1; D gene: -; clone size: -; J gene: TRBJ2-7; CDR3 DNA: TGCGCCAGCAGCTTGGCCCAGGCAGGGAACTACGAGCAGTACTTC; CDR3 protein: CASSLAQAGNYEQYF
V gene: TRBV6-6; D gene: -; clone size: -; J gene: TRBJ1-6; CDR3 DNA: TGTACCAGCAGTTACCCGGTTTCCTATAATCCACCCCTCCACTTT; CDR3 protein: CTSSYPVSYNPPLHF
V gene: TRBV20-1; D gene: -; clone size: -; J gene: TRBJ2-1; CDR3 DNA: TGCAGTGCTAGAGACGGCAGTACCTCCTACAATGAGCAGTTCTTC; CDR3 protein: CSARDGSTSYNEQFF
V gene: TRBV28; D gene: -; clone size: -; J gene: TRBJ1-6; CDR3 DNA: TGTGCCAGCAGTTTGTTGGAAAACAGGTCACCCCTCCACTTT; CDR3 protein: CASSLLENRSPLHF
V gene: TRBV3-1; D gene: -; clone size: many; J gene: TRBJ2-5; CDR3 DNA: TGTGCCAGCAGCCATCAAAGTAGGAGGGAAGAGACCCAGTACTTC; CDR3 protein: CASSHQSRREETQYF
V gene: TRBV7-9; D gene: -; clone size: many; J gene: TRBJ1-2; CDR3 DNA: TGTGCCAGCAGCCCAAACAGGGATGGCTACACCTTC; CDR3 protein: CASSPNRDGYTF
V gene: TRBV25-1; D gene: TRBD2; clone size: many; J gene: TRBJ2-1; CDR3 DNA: TGTGCCAGCAGTCCTCGACTAGCGGGGGGGGACAATGAGCAGTTCTTC; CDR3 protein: CASSPRLAGGDNEQFF
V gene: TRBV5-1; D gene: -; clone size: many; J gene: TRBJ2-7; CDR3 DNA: TGCGCCAGCAACCGCGAGGATCCAAGGTACGAGCAGTACTTC; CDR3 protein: CASNREDPRYEQYF
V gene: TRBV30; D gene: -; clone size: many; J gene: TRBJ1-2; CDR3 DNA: TGTGCCTACAGGGTTAATGGCTACACCTTC; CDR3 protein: CAYRVNGYTF
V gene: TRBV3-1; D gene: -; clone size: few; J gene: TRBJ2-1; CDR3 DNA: TGTGCCAGCAGCCAAGACGTCAATGAGCAGTTCTTC; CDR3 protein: CASSQDVNEQFF
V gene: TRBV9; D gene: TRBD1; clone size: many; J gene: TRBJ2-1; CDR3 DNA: TGTGCCAGCAGCTCGATTACAGGGGGAAGTTCCTACAATGAGCAGTTCTTC; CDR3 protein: CASSSITGGSSYNEQFF
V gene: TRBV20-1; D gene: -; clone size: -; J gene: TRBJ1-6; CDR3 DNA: TGCAGTGCTACCCCTCTGGGTTCACCCCTCCACTTT; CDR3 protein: CSATPLGSPLHF